This T cell receptor beta chain was obtained from a study of blood T cells in healthy people across ages. Study-wide points: Higher diversity and more naive CD4+ cells were features of long-lived donors, compared to aged donors.

The CDR3 has 16 amino acids. Germline CDR1 and CDR2: LGHDT and YNNKEL (reference sequence). V was trimmed by 4 bases and J by 7 bases, leaving 19 bases between them. The second PCR ran about 6 to 11 cycles with a sample-barcoded 5' primer and J-beta primers. TCRdb called the 5' RACE reads again in MiXCR, with one record for every CDR3 protein. The table lists 650,000 to 700,000 distinct CDR3 sequences, 52% of them singletons. In the case of this clonotype: Its antigen is unidentified.

The specimen sequenced was blood. This TCR was sampled from a woman older than 75 in good health. The chain is built from TRBV3-1 and TRBJ1-4, with a possible D match to TRBD1 (6 bases). The CDR3 DNA reads as TGTGCCAGCAGCCTCCGGGGGGCAGGACGCGGTGAAAAACTGTTTTTT. It specifies CASSLRGAGRGEKLFF. The complete variable domain, with remaining parts taken from reference TRBV3-1 and TRBJ1-4, reads DTAVSQTPKYLVTQMGNDKSIKCEQNLGHDTMYWYKQDSKKFLKIMFSYNNKELIINETVPNRFSPKSPDKAHLNLHINSLELGDSAVYFCASSLRGAGRGEKLFFGSGTQLSVL.